Shown below are 10 T cell receptor beta chains from a single sample sequenced in a study of vaccination effects on CD4 cells after COVID-19. The culture ran for around nine days before CD4+ T cells were isolated. Antigens for these TCRs are unknown. Clones were sequenced by immunoSEQ multiplex PCR, and TCRdb holds only the in-frame ones, with some missing. Of about 46,000 clones listed, around 74% are singletons. The specimen comprised CD4+ T cells from PBMCs cultured without peptide, sampled before COVID-19 vaccination. These receptors all come from a human donor who had a prior SARS-CoV-2 infection.

V is TRBV6-1 and J is TRBJ1-6; no clear D. There are 15 residues in the CDR3. Deletions cut 2 bases from V and 9 bases from J, with 14 bases between. Per germline, CDR1 MNHNS and CDR2 SASEGT. The CDR3, as DNA: TGTGCCAGCAGTGAAAGTTGGGGAGGGAGTTCACCCCTCCACTTT. This translates into CASSESWGGSSPLHF.

The chain uses TRBV13 and TRBJ1-2, with 8 bases identical to TRBD1. The CDR3 is 15 amino acids. After removal of 2 bases from V and 2 bases from J, the junction contained 4 bases not matched to a gene. Germline loops: CDR1 PRHDT, CDR2 FYEKMQ (reference sequence). In nucleotides, the CDR3 is TGTGCCAGCAGCTTACGAGGGACAGGAAACTATGGCTACACCTTC. It specifies CASSLRGTGNYGYTF.

The V gene is TRBV7-2, the J gene TRBJ2-7, with 12 bases matching TRBD2. The CDR3 runs to 17 residues. The J segment lost 4 bases and the V segment lost 3 bases, leaving 10 bases of the junction unmatched. Germline V gives CDR1 SGHTA, CDR2 FQGNSA. CDR3 residues: CASSFISAGTSGYEQYF. The CDR3 region has the DNA TGTGCCAGCAGCTTTATAAGCGCCGGGACTAGCGGGTACGAGCAGTACTTC.

In its sample, this clone was seen a few times. The chain has TRBV19 and TRBJ2-6; D gene ambiguous. This CDR3 region has 17 residues. V dropped 7 bases and J dropped 1 base, with 17 bases sitting between them. In germline, CDR1 is LNHDA, CDR2 SQIVND (reference sequence). DNA of the CDR3: TGTGCCAGTAATTCCGGGTGGTTAGGATCTGGGGCCAACGTCCTGACTTTC. Protein sequence: CASNSGWLGSGANVLTF.

The V and J genes are TRBV2 and TRBJ2-4; TRBD2 matches 7 bases. V lost 2 bases and J lost 1; bases outside the gene matches: 8. Germline V gene lookup returns CDR1 SNHLY and CDR2 FYNNEI. The CDR3 extends over 17 amino acids. The DNA of the CDR3 is TGTGCCAGCAGTGAACTGGCTAGCGGCTTGGCCAAAAACATTCAGTACTTC. Protein: CASSELASGLAKNIQYF. The full variable domain, completed using reference TRBV2 and TRBJ2-4, is EPEVTQTPSHQVTQMGQEVILRCVPISNHLYFYWYRQILGQKVEFLVSFYNNEISEKSEIFDDQFSVERPDGSNFTLKIRSTKLEDSAMYFCASSELASGLAKNIQYFGAGTRLSVL.

V gene TRBV24-1 combines with J gene TRBJ2-3; D is unresolved. Germline CDR1 and CDR2: KGHDR and SFDVKD. V lost 4 bases to trimming and J lost 7 bases, with 17 bases between them. CDR3 length: 15 residues. The CDR3 DNA reads as TGTGCCACCAGTGACCCCCGGGCTCGACCCAATACGCAGTATTTT. Amino acids: CATSDPRARPNTQYF.

This chain links TRBV7-9 with TRBJ2-3, with D possibly matching TRBD1 (6 bases). V lost 2 bases and J lost 4, with 7 bases in between. There are 13 residues in the CDR3. Per the germline V gene, CDR1 is SEHNR and CDR2 is FQNEAQ (reference sequence). The CDR3 reads CASSLNRADTQYF. CDR3 coding DNA: TGTGCCAGCAGCTTAAACAGGGCAGATACGCAGTATTTT.

The chain joins TRBV7-3 to TRBJ1-2, with a weak D call TRBD1 (5 bases). The CDR3 is made up of 13 amino acids. In germline, CDR1 is SGHTA, CDR2 FQGTGA. V dropped 5 bases and J dropped 8 bases, with 15 bases sitting between them. The CDR3: CASSRDRLGGYTF. The DNA of the CDR3 is TGTGCCAGCAGCCGTGACAGATTAGGGGGCTACACCTTC.

The chain uses TRBV7-8 and TRBJ1-1; D is perhaps TRBD1 (5 bases). V was trimmed by 0 bases and J by 4 bases, leaving 15 bases between them. CDR3 length equals 16 residues. Germline loops: CDR1 SGHVS, CDR2 FQNEAQ. The CDR3 DNA reads as TGTGCCAGCAGCTTAGCGTTTTACGTGGGGCCCACTGAAGCTTTCTTT. This sequence encodes CASSLAFYVGPTEAFF.

The chain links TRBV27 to TRBJ1-2; maybe TRBD1 (6 bases). From germline, CDR1 is MNHEY and CDR2 SMNVEV (reference sequence). Trimming stripped 2 bases from V and 4 bases from J, with 14 bases between. The CDR3 extends over 15 amino acids. The CDR3 DNA sequence: TGTGCCAGCAGTTTAGGAGTGGGGGACATCTATGGCTACACCTTC. Translation gives CASSLGVGDIYGYTF.